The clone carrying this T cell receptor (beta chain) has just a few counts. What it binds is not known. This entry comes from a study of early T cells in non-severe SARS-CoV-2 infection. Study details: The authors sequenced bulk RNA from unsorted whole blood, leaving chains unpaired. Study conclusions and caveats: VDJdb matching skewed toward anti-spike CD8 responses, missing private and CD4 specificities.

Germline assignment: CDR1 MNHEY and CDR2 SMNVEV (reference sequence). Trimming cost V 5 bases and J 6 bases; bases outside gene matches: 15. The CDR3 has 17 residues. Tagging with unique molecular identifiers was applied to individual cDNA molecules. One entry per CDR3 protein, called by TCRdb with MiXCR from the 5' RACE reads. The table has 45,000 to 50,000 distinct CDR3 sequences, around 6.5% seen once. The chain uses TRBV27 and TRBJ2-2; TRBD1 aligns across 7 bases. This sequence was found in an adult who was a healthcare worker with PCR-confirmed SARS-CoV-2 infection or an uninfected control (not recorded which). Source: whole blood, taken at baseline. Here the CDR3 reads CASSPRPDRAVSGELFF. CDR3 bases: TGTGCCAGCAGTCCTAGACCAGACAGGGCTGTTTCCGGGGAGCTGTTTTTT.